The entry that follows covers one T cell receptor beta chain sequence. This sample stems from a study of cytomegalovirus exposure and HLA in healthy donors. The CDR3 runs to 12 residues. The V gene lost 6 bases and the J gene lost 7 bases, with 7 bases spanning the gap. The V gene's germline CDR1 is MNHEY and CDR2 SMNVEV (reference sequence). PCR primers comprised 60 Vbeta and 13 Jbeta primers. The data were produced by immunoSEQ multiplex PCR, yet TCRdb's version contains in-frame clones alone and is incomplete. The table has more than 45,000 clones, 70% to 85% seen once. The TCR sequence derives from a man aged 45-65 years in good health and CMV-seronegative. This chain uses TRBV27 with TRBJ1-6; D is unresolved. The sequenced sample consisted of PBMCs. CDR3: CASRSWNSPLHF. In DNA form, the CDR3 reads TGTGCCAGCAGGAGTTGGAATTCACCCCTCCACTTT.